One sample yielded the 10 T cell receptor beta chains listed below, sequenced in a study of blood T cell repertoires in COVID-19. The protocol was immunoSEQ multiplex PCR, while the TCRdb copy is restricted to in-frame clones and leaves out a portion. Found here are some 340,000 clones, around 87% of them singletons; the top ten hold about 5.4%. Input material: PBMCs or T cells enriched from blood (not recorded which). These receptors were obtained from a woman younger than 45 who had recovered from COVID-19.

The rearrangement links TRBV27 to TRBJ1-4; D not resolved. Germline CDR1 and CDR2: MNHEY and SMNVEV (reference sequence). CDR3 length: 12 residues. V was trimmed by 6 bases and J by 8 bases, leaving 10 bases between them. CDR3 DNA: TGTGCCAGCAGGCACCCAGGCGAAAAACTGTTTTTT. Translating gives CASRHPGEKLFF.

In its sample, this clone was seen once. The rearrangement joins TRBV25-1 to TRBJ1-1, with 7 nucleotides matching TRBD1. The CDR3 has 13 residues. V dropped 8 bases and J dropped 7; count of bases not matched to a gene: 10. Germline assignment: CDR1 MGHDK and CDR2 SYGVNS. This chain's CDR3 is CASGMGQSFEAFF. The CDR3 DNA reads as TGTGCCAGCGGAATGGGACAGTCCTTTGAAGCTTTCTTT. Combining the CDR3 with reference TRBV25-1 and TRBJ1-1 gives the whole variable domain EADIYQTPRYLVIGTGKKITLECSQTMGHDKMYWYQQDPGMELHLIHYSYGVNSTEKGDLSSESTVSRIRTEHFPLTLESARPSHTSQYLCASGMGQSFEAFFGQGTRLTVV.

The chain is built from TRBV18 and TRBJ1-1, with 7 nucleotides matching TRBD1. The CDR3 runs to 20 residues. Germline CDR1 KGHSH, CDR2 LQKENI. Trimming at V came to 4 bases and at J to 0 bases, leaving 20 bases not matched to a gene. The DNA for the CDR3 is TGTGCCAGCTCACTCTTCCGGACAGGCAACCCTGGGATCATGAACACTGAAGCTTTCTTT. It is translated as CASSLFRTGNPGIMNTEAFF.

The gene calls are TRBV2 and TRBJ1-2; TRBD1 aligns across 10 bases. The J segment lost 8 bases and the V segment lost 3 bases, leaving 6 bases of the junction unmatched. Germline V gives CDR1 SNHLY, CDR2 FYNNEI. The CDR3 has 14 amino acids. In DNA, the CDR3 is TGTGCCAGCAGTGAGACAGGGGGCGAGTACGGCTACACCTTC. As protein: CASSETGGEYGYTF.

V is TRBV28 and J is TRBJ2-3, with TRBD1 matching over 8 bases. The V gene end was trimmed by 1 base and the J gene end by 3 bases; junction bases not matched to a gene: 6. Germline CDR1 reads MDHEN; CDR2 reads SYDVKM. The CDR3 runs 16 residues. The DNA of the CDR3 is TGTGCCAGCAGTTTATTAGGGCAGGGGGCAACAGATACGCAGTATTTT. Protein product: CASSLLGQGATDTQYF.

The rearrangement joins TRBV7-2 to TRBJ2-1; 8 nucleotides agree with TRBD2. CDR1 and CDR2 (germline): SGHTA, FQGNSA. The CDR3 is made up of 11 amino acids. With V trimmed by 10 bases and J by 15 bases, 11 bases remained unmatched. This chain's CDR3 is CATAPGLGPFF. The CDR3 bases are TGTGCCACCGCACCGGGACTAGGCCCGTTCTTC.

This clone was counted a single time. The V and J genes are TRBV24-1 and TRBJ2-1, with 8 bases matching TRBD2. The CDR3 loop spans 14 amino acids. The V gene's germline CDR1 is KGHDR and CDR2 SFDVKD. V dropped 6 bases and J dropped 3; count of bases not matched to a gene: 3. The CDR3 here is CATSFGGGYNEQFF. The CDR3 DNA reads TGTGCCACCAGTTTCGGGGGGGGCTACAATGAGCAGTTCTTC.

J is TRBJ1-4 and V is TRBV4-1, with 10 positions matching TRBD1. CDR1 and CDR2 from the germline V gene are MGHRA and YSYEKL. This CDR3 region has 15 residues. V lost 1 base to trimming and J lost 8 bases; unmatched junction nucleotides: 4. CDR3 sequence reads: CASSQAGTGVEKLFF. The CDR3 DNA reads TGCGCCAGCAGCCAAGCCGGGACAGGGGTAGAAAAACTGTTTTTT.

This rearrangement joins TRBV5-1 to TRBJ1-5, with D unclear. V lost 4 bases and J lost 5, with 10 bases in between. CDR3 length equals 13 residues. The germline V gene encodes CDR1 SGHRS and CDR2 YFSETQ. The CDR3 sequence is CASSRSVDQPQHF. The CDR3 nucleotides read TGCGCCAGCAGCCGGTCGGTTGATCAGCCCCAGCATTTT.

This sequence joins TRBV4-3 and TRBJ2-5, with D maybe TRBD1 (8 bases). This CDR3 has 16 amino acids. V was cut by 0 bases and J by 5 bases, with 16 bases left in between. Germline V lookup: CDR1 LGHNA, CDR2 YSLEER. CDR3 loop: CASSQDTTGGGETQYF. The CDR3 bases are TGCGCCAGCAGCCAAGATACTACAGGGGGAGGGGAGACCCAGTACTTC.